The clone carrying this T cell receptor beta chain was picked up a small number of times. Its antigen remains unknown. Investigators prepared the TCR beta libraries by applying iRepertoire HTBI primers and Arm-PCR of CDR3 regions. Original data processing: Among the samples, roughly 61 TRBV and some 15 TRBJ segments were identified. TCRdb re-called the multiplex PCR reads through MiXCR, storing one row per CDR3 protein. These V and J calls derive from TCRdb rather than the authors' analysis. The sample shows more than 300,000 distinct CDR3 sequences, roughly 25% of them seen only once. The CDR3 loop spans 16 amino acids. Trimming pared 1 base from V and 4 bases from J, leaving 14 bases between. Germline CDR1 SGHDN, CDR2 FVKESK. As to time point: persistent/refractory GD, antithyroid drugs over 5 years with positive TRAb. Construction of the TCR library relied on RNA isolated from PBMCs. One endocrinology department in Xi'an, China, was where patients came from.

This sample was included in a study of regulatory T cells in long-lasting Graves disease. Regarding the study as a whole: Limited samples may have lowered accuracy. Blood alone, not thyroid tissue, was studied.

The sequence was obtained from a woman in her forties with Graves disease. Here the sequenced sample was peripheral blood mononuclear cells (PBMCs), taken when the disease was refractory, from a patient treated with antithyroid drugs. This rearrangement joins TRBV14 to TRBJ1-5; TRBD1 is a possible D gene (5 bases). In DNA, the CDR3 is TGTGCCAGCAGCCAAGGAGGGCCGGGACTTAATCAGCCCCAGCATTTT. The encoded protein is CASSQGGPGLNQPQHF.